A selection of T cell receptor beta chains follows, all from one sample in a study of T cells after yellow fever vaccination. In TCRdb, the 5' RACE reads were re-called with MiXCR into one record per CDR3 protein. The sample includes about 320,000 distinct CDR3 sequences, 3.5% to 4.5% of them seen just once. Sequencing used PBMCs, obtained 15 days after the yellow fever booster vaccination. These receptors were taken from a man aged 18 to 30 who received the YFV17D yellow fever vaccine. CDR3s include the opening cysteine and the closing phenylalanine or tryptophan. A D gene is named only where the DNA matches it firmly. Where a row states a size, it is once, few, many or the class of an expanded clone; other rows omit it.

j_gene: TRBJ1-1; v_gene: TRBV7-9; abundance: .; d_gene: .; CDR3nt: TGTGCCAGCGGTACTCGGAACACTGAAGCTTTCTTT; CDR3aa: CASGTRNTEAFF
j_gene: TRBJ2-3; v_gene: TRBV20-1; abundance: many; d_gene: .; CDR3nt: TGCAGTGCTAGACCCGGGGTCGGCACAGATACGCAGTATTTT; CDR3aa: CSARPGVGTDTQYF
j_gene: TRBJ2-5; v_gene: TRBV5-1; abundance: few; d_gene: TRBD1; CDR3nt: TGCGCCAGCAGCTTAGAAGACAGGGGGTTGGAGACCCAGTACTTC; CDR3aa: CASSLEDRGLETQYF
j_gene: TRBJ1-2; v_gene: TRBV7-2; abundance: few; d_gene: TRBD1; CDR3nt: TGTGCCAGCAGCTTCGCTAGGACAGGGCCCTCCTATGGCTACACCTTC; CDR3aa: CASSFARTGPSYGYTF
j_gene: TRBJ2-7; v_gene: TRBV19; abundance: many; d_gene: .; CDR3nt: TGTGCCAGTAGTCGGGGGAGCTCCTACGAGCAGTACTTC; CDR3aa: CASSRGSSYEQYF
j_gene: TRBJ2-5; v_gene: TRBV5-1; abundance: .; d_gene: TRBD1; CDR3nt: TGCGCCAGCAGGTCGGGACAGAACCAAGAGACCCAGTACTTC; CDR3aa: CASRSGQNQETQYF
j_gene: TRBJ2-7; v_gene: TRBV5-1; abundance: .; d_gene: .; CDR3nt: TGCGCCAGCAGCTTGGGACTAGTGCACGAGCAGTACTTC; CDR3aa: CASSLGLVHEQYF
j_gene: TRBJ2-3; v_gene: TRBV7-2; abundance: many; d_gene: .; CDR3nt: TGTGCCAGCAGCTGGGCTGGGGGGACAGATACGCAGTATTTT; CDR3aa: CASSWAGGTDTQYF
j_gene: TRBJ2-2; v_gene: TRBV24-1; abundance: many; d_gene: .; CDR3nt: TGTGCCACGGAGGCAGGGAACACCGGGGAGCTGTTTTTT; CDR3aa: CATEAGNTGELFF
j_gene: TRBJ2-3; v_gene: TRBV7-6; abundance: few; d_gene: .; CDR3nt: TGTGCCAGCAGCTTAGTTGGTGGGGGGACCACAGATACGCAGTATTTT; CDR3aa: CASSLVGGGTTDTQYF
j_gene: TRBJ1-5; v_gene: TRBV18; abundance: few; d_gene: TRBD1; CDR3nt: TGTGCCAGCTCACCGCCAGGGACAGACAATCGGCCCCAGCATTTT; CDR3aa: CASSPPGTDNRPQHF
j_gene: TRBJ1-5; v_gene: TRBV7-2; abundance: few; d_gene: .; CDR3nt: TGTGCCAGCAGCTTAGAGGTCCGGGGTGGGAGTCAGCCCCAGCATTTT; CDR3aa: CASSLEVRGGSQPQHF
j_gene: TRBJ1-5; v_gene: TRBV3-1; abundance: .; d_gene: .; CDR3nt: TGTGCCAGCAGCAGGGGGTTCGATGGTCAGCCCCAGCATTTT; CDR3aa: CASSRGFDGQPQHF
j_gene: TRBJ1-4; v_gene: TRBV25-1; abundance: .; d_gene: .; CDR3nt: TGTGCCAGCAGTGAATATTCGCAACAGATTAATGAAAAACTGTTTTTT; CDR3aa: CASSEYSQQINEKLFF
j_gene: TRBJ2-3; v_gene: TRBV20-1; abundance: many; d_gene: TRBD1; CDR3nt: TGCAGTGCCCGGGGACAGACTGTAGATACGCAGTATTTT; CDR3aa: CSARGQTVDTQYF
j_gene: TRBJ2-7; v_gene: TRBV19; abundance: .; d_gene: .; CDR3nt: TGTGCCAGTAGCGACTACGGGCCGACCTACGAGCAGTACTTC; CDR3aa: CASSDYGPTYEQYF
j_gene: TRBJ2-5; v_gene: TRBV7-9; abundance: many; d_gene: .; CDR3nt: TGTGCCAGCAGCGACCCCCCGGGGGAGACCCAGTACTTC; CDR3aa: CASSDPPGETQYF
j_gene: TRBJ2-7; v_gene: TRBV6-2/TRBV6-3; abundance: many; d_gene: .; CDR3nt: TGTGCCAGCAGTCGACAGACCTACGAGCAGTACTTC; CDR3aa: CASSRQTYEQYF
j_gene: TRBJ1-2; v_gene: TRBV20-1; abundance: many; d_gene: TRBD1; CDR3nt: TGCAGTGTTCTTGACCGGGACAGGGGCGACTATGGCTACACCTTC; CDR3aa: CSVLDRDRGDYGYTF
j_gene: TRBJ2-1; v_gene: TRBV7-9; abundance: few; d_gene: TRBD1; CDR3nt: TGTGCCCTAAGACAGGGGGCCCCCAATGAGCAGTTCTTC; CDR3aa: CALRQGAPNEQFF